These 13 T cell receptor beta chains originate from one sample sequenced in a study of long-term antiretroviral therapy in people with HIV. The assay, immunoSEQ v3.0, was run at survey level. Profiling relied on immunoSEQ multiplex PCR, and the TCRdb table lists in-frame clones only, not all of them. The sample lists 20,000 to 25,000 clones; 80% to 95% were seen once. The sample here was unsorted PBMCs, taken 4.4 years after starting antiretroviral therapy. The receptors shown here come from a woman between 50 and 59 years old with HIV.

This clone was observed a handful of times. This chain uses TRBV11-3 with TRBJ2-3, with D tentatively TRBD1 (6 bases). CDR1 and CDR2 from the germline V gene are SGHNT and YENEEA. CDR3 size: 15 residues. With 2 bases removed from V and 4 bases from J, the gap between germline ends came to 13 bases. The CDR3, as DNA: TGTGCCAGCAGCTTATTAAGCCAGGGGCCAGATACGCAGTATTTT. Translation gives CASSLLSQGPDTQYF.

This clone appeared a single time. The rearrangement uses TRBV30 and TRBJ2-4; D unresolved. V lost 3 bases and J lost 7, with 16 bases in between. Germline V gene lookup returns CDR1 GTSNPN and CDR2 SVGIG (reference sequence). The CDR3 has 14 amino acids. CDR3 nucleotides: TGTGCCTGGAGCGACGGGCGCAGTTGGAACATTCAGTACTTC. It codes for CAWSDGRSWNIQYF.

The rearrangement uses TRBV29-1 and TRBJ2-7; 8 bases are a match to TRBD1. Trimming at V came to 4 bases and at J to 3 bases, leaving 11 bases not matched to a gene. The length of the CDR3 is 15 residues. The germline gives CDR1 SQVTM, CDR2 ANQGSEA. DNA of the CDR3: TGCAGCGTTGGGAAAGCCTCCGGGACAGGCTACGAGCAGTACTTC. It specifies CSVGKASGTGYEQYF.

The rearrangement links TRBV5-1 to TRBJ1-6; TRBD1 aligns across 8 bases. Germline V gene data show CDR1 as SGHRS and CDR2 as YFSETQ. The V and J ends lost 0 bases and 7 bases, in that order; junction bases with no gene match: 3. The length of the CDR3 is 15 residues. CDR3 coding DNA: TGCGCCAGCAGCTTGGCTCAGGGGGCCAATTCACCCCTCCACTTT. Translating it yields CASSLAQGANSPLHF.

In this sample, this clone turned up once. The CDR3 protein is CAISGTSEQYF. The CDR3 DNA sequence: TGTGCCATCAGTGGGACCAGCGAGCAGTACTTC. The chain couples TRBV10-3 to TRBJ2-7; D is unresolved. Trimming shortened V by 4 bases and J by 6 bases, and 7 bases separated the two germline ends. Germline CDR1 is ENHRY and CDR2 is SYGVKD. There are 11 residues in the CDR3.

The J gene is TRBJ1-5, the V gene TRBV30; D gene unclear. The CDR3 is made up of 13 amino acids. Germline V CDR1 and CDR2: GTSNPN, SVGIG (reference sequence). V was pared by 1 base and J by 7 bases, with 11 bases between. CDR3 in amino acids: CAWSADLSQPQHF. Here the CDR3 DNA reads TGTGCCTGGAGTGCGGACTTAAGCCAGCCCCAGCATTTT.

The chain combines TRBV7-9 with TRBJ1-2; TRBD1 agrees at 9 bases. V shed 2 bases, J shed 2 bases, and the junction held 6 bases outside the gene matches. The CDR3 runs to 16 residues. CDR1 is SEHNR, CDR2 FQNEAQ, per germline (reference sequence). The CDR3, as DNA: TGTGCCAGCAGCTTATACCGGGACAGGGACAACTATGGCTACACCTTC. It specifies CASSLYRDRDNYGYTF.

CDR3 sequence: CASSRTGPYEQYF. The CDR3 nucleotides are TGTGCCAGCAGCCGGACAGGCCCCTACGAGCAGTACTTC. J is TRBJ2-7 and V is TRBV5-8; 7 bases are a match to TRBD1. The length of the CDR3 is 13 residues. The germline V gene encodes CDR1 SGHTS and CDR2 YDEGEE. The ends lost 4 bases at V and 2 bases at J; junction bases unmatched: 3.

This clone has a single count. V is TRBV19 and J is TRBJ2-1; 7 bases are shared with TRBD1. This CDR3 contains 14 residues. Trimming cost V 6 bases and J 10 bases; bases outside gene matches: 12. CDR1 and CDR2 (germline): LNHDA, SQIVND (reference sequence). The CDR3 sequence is CASRKTGTVEEQFF. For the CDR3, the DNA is TGTGCCAGTAGAAAAACAGGGACAGTAGAGGAGCAGTTCTTC.

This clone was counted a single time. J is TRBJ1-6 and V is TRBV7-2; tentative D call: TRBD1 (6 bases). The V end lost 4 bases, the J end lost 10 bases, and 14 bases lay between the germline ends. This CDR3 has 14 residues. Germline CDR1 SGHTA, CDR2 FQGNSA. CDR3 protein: CASSSVHRESPLHF. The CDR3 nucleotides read TGTGCCAGCAGCTCCGTCCACAGGGAATCACCCCTCCACTTT.

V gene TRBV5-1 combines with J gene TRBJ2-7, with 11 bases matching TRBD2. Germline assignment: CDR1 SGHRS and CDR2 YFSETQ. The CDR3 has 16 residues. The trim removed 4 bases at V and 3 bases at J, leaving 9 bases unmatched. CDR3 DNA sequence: TGCGCCAGCAGCCTGAAACTAGCGGGGGTAGACTACGAGCAGTACTTC. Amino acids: CASSLKLAGVDYEQYF.

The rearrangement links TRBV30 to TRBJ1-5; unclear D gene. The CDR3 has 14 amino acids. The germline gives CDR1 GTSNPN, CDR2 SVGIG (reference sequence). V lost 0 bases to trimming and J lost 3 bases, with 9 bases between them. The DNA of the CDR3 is TGTGCCTGGAGTGTACCCCGGTACAATCAGCCCCAGCATTTT. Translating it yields CAWSVPRYNQPQHF.

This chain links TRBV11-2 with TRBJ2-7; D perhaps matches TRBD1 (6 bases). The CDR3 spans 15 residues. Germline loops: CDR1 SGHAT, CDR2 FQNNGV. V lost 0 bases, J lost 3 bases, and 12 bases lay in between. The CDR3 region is CASSLDRRTDYEQYF. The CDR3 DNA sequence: TGTGCCAGCAGCTTAGATCGGCGGACAGACTACGAGCAGTACTTC.